Listed here are 18 T cell receptor beta chains from one sample, sequenced in a study of T cell clones after liver transplantation. Sequencing was performed with immunoSEQ multiplex PCR; in TCRdb, only in-frame clones are kept and a portion is missing. There are about 20,000 clones in the sample; just under 80% occur only once, and roughly a third lies in the top ten. This specimen was CD8+ T cells from blood, taken approximately 54 months after liver transplant. Every receptor here comes from a human patient who received a liver transplant. The graft donor may account for some of the T cells.

This clone was counted once. The chain links TRBV19 to TRBJ1-2, with 10 bases that match TRBD1. The CDR3 consists of 14 residues. V lost 5 bases and J lost 4; bases outside the gene matches: 4. CDR1 is LNHDA, CDR2 SQIVND, per germline (reference sequence). The CDR3 sequence: CASSPGTGAYGYTF. CDR3 in DNA: TGTGCCAGTAGTCCCGGGACAGGGGCCTATGGCTACACCTTC.

The V call is TRBV11-2, the J call TRBJ1-3, with 7 positions matching TRBD1. With 5 bases clipped from V and 0 bases from J, the junction kept 10 bases outside the gene matches. Per the germline V gene, CDR1 is SGHAT and CDR2 is FQNNGV. CDR3 length: 17 amino acids. The CDR3 DNA reads TGTGCCAGCAGCCGATTACAGGGGAGCGGCTCTGGAAACACCATATATTTT. This codes for CASSRLQGSGSGNTIYF. The full variable domain, completed using reference TRBV11-2 and TRBJ1-3, is EAGVAQSPRYKIIEKRQSVAFWCNPISGHATLYWYQQILGQGPKLLIQFQNNGVVDDSQLPKDRFSAERLKGVDSTLKIQPAKLEDSAVYLCASSRLQGSGSGNTIYFGEGSWLTVV.

The rearrangement joins TRBV7-6 to TRBJ2-5; 10 nucleotides align to TRBD1. Germline V gives CDR1 SGHVS, CDR2 FNYEAQ. The CDR3 runs to 19 residues. The junction had 14 bases not matched to a gene; V was cut back by 2 bases and J by 2 bases. The CDR3 loop reads CASSLIGTGVFTEQETQYF. The CDR3 DNA follows: TGTGCCAGCAGCTTAATAGGGACAGGGGTCTTTACAGAACAAGAGACCCAGTACTTC.

The rearrangement links TRBV6-1 to TRBJ1-2, with 10 bases that match TRBD1. Germline V CDR1 and CDR2: MNHNS, SASEGT. With 6 bases clipped from V and 4 bases from J, the junction kept 8 bases outside the gene matches. This CDR3 comprises 15 residues. The DNA of the CDR3 is TGTGCCAGCAGCGACACGACAGGGGGCGGCTATGGCTACACCTTC. Residues: CASSDTTGGGYGYTF.

This chain uses TRBV6-4 with TRBJ2-3; the D gene is possibly TRBD1 (5 bases). The V gene lost 3 bases and the J gene lost 4 bases, with 11 bases spanning the gap. Per germline, CDR1 MRHNA and CDR2 SNTAGT. This CDR3 region has 14 residues. CDR3 loop: CASSEGQGSDTQYF. DNA of the CDR3: TGTGCCAGCAGTGAGGGGCAGGGATCAGATACGCAGTATTTT.

The rearrangement uses TRBV5-1 and TRBJ1-1; a weak D match, TRBD1 (6 bases). The germline CDR1 and CDR2 sequences are SGHRS and YFSETQ. V shed 3 bases and J shed 3 bases, with 12 bases lying between them. There are 14 residues in the CDR3. CDR3 DNA sequence: TGCGCCAGCAGCTGGAGAAACAGGGACACTGAAGCTTTCTTT. This codes for CASSWRNRDTEAFF.

The rearrangement links TRBV12-5 to TRBJ2-2; TRBD1 is a possible D gene (5 bases). Germline loops: CDR1 LGHNT, CDR2 FRNRAP. The CDR3 spans 14 residues. V was trimmed by 2 bases and J by 3 bases, leaving 7 bases between them. CDR3 loop: CASGLSTDTGELFF. CDR3 in DNA: TGTGCTAGTGGTTTGTCGACAGACACCGGGGAGCTGTTTTTT. The full variable domain, its missing parts supplied by reference TRBV12-5 and TRBJ2-2, is DARVTQTPRHKVTEMGQEVTMRCQPILGHNTVFWYRQTMMQGLELLAYFRNRAPLDDSGMPKDRFSAEMPDATLATLKIQPSEPRDSAVYFCASGLSTDTGELFFGEGSRLTVL.

CDR3 in amino acids: CASASIGSYNEQFF. CDR3 DNA: TGTGCCAGCGCTAGTATCGGCTCCTACAATGAGCAGTTCTTC. The rearrangement joins TRBV27 to TRBJ2-1; D remains ambiguous. V gave up 8 bases and J gave up 0 bases, with 11 bases separating them. The CDR3 sequence is 14 residues long. CDR1 is MNHEY, CDR2 SMNVEV, per germline (reference sequence).

The rearrangement links TRBV23-1 to TRBJ2-7; either TRBD1 or TRBD2 may supply D (5 bases each). TRBV23-1 is an open reading frame whose function is uncertain. Between the trimmed V and J ends, which lost 2 bases and 7 bases, there was a span of 15 bases. The CDR3 is 14 amino acids. DNA of the CDR3: TGCGCCAGCAGTCAAGATCGTGGGACGGAGGAGCAGTACTTC. This gives the protein CASSQDRGTEEQYF.

The rearrangement uses TRBV4-1 and TRBJ2-3; 7 bases align to TRBD1. V shed 4 bases, J shed 2 bases, and the junction held 3 bases outside the gene matches. The CDR3 is 14 residues long. Germline CDR1 MGHRA, CDR2 YSYEKL. The CDR3 nucleotides read TGCGCCAGCAGCCTGACAGGGCACACAGATACGCAGTATTTT. Protein product: CASSLTGHTDTQYF.

The chain couples TRBV28 to TRBJ2-3; TRBD2 is a possible D gene (5 bases). The CDR3 sequence is 14 residues long. CDR1 is MDHEN and CDR2 is SYDVKM in the germline V gene. V lost 2 bases to trimming and J lost 5 bases, with 11 bases between them. The CDR3 DNA is TGTGCCAGCAGTTTAGGGGTCCGGGGAGATACGCAGTATTTT. Its translation: CASSLGVRGDTQYF. Full variable domain (rest looked up from reference TRBV28 and TRBJ2-3): DVKVTQSSRYLVKRTGEKVFLECVQDMDHENMFWYRQDPGLGLRLIYFSYDVKMKEKGDIPEGYSVSREKKERFSLILESASTNQTSMYLCASSLGVRGDTQYFGPGTRLTVL.

V and J are TRBV9 and TRBJ2-7, with 8 bases identical to TRBD1. Germline V gives CDR1 SGDLS, CDR2 YYNGEE. The J segment lost 2 bases and the V segment lost 2 bases, leaving 6 bases of the junction unmatched. The CDR3 is made up of 15 amino acids. The CDR3 spells CASSVTGTGTYEQYF. CDR3 coding DNA: TGTGCCAGCAGCGTTACCGGGACAGGAACCTACGAGCAGTACTTC. The full variable domain, its missing parts supplied by reference TRBV9 and TRBJ2-7, is DSGVTQTPKHLITATGQRVTLRCSPRSGDLSVYWYQQSLDQGLQFLIQYYNGEERAKGNILERFSAQQFPDLHSELNLSSLELGDSALYFCASSVTGTGTYEQYFGPGTRLTVT.

The rearrangement uses TRBV6-4 and TRBJ1-1, with D hard to call. V dropped 6 bases and J dropped 4 bases, with 18 bases sitting between them. The CDR3 is 15 amino acids. Per germline, CDR1 MRHNA and CDR2 SNTAGT. The CDR3 DNA sequence: TGTGCCAGCAGCCATACACGGGAATCTGCCACTGAAGCTTTCTTT. The encoded protein is CASSHTRESATEAFF.

This chain links TRBV7-9 with TRBJ2-7; 9 bases match TRBD1. Germline CDR1 is SEHNR and CDR2 is FQNEAQ (reference sequence). The CDR3 runs to 16 residues. The V and J ends lost 4 bases and 0 bases, in that order; junction bases with no gene match: 7. The CDR3 here is CASSSQGTGLSYEQYF. The CDR3, as DNA: TGTGCCAGCAGCTCCCAAGGGACAGGGCTCTCCTACGAGCAGTACTTC.

J is TRBJ1-5 and V is TRBV9, with TRBD1 identical over 7 bases. The V gene's germline CDR1 is SGDLS and CDR2 YYNGEE. The CDR3 runs to 15 residues. V lost 3 bases, J lost 0 bases, and 3 bases stayed unmatched. Written as DNA, the CDR3 is TGTGCCAGCAGCGCCTGGGACAGTAGCAATCAGCCCCAGCATTTT. Protein: CASSAWDSSNQPQHF.

V gene TRBV6-5 combines with J gene TRBJ2-7, with D possibly TRBD2 on 6 matching bases. The CDR3 is 14 residues long. The germline V gene has CDR1 MNHEY and CDR2 SVGAGI. Trimming stripped 2 bases from V and 2 bases from J, with 10 bases between. Here the CDR3 reads CASSYGDSPYEQYF. The CDR3 DNA is TGTGCCAGCAGTTACGGGGACTCCCCCTACGAGCAGTACTTC.

The chain recombines TRBV6-4 with TRBJ1-5, with TRBD1 matching 7 bases. This CDR3 comprises 18 residues. Unmatched junction bases numbered 12, after V lost 0 bases and J lost 4 bases. Per the germline V gene, CDR1 is MRHNA and CDR2 is SNTAGT. CDR3 region: CASSDSKVVGQDNQPQHF. The CDR3 DNA reads TGTGCCAGCAGTGACTCGAAGGTGGTAGGACAGGATAATCAGCCCCAGCATTTT.

This chain links TRBV10-3 with TRBJ2-2; 15 positions agree with TRBD2. The CDR3 is 17 amino acids. V lost 11 bases, J lost 6 bases, and 13 bases stayed unmatched. Germline V gene data show CDR1 as ENHRY and CDR2 as SYGVKD. The CDR3 region is CASRTSGGVSRPGELFF. CDR3 nucleotides: TGTGCCTCCAGGACTAGCGGGGGGGTGAGTCGTCCCGGGGAGCTGTTTTTT.